Listed here is a single T cell receptor beta chain. The entry originates in a study of blood T cell repertoires in COVID-19. Trimming at V came to 6 bases and at J to 7 bases, leaving 13 bases not matched to a gene. This CDR3 has 17 amino acids. Per germline, CDR1 KGHSH and CDR2 LQKENI. Method: immunoSEQ multiplex PCR; TCRdb's copy keeps in-frame clones and lacks some. The sample consists of fewer than 250,000 clones, 80% to 90% of them appearing once. Researchers sorted participants into cohorts using their self-reported clinical history. Specimen: PBMCs or T cells enriched from blood (not recorded which). The clonotype comes from a middle-aged woman with acute COVID-19. The chain carries TRBV18 and TRBJ2-1; 12 positions match TRBD1. CDR3 in amino acids: CASSPGQGAGRPNEQFF. The CDR3 DNA follows: TGTGCCAGCTCCCCGGGACAGGGGGCCGGTAGACCTAATGAGCAGTTCTTC.